The 26 T cell receptor beta chains below were found in one sample sequenced in a study of tumor and adjacent non-tumor tissue in lung cancer. Three rounds of nested PCR, following a modified ARM-PCR protocol, produced the TCRbeta library. Via MiXCR, TCRdb re-called the multiplex PCR reads, giving one row per CDR3 protein. The sample records about 98,000 distinct CDR3 sequences, roughly 78% being singletons. The template was RNA from unsorted bulk tissue. More than 3 cm separated this lung sample from the edge of the tumor. Sample: distant non-tumor lung tissue. Source of these receptors: a man aged 55-75 years with small cell lung cancer.

This chain connects TRBV7-8 to TRBJ2-2; 10 bases map to TRBD2. From germline, CDR1 is SGHVS and CDR2 FQNEAQ. V shed 4 bases, J shed 5 bases, and the junction held 4 bases outside the gene matches. The CDR3 extends over 15 amino acids. CDR3 coding DNA: TGTGCCAGCAGCTACAGCGGGAGGGTGACCGGGGAGCTGTTTTTT. This encodes CASSYSGRVTGELFF.

In this sample, this clonotype turned up many times. The rearrangement uses TRBV6-5 and TRBJ2-7, with 9 bases matching TRBD1. This CDR3 is 15 amino acids long. Per germline, CDR1 MNHEY and CDR2 SVGAGI. Germline trimming cut 6 bases from V and 1 base from J; bases unmatched to any gene: 7. CDR3 amino acids: CASRRDRDRSYEQYF. The DNA of the CDR3 is TGTGCCAGCAGGAGGGACAGGGATCGGTCCTACGAGCAGTACTTC.

A remark on this clonotype: An end of the junction differs from the germline gene, which may be a read error. This chain joins TRBV4-2 and TRBJ1-3; D is unclear. CDR3 length equals 18 residues. CDR1 and CDR2 (germline): LGHNA, YNFKEQ. CDR3 DNA: TGTGTCAGCAGCCAGGCGCATCAATGGGCAGCCTCTGGAAACACAATATATTTT. Translating gives CVSSQAHQWAASGNTIYF.

As regards this clonotype: An end of the junction does not agree with germline; a read error may underlie this. The chain recombines TRBV6-2 or TRBV6-3 with TRBJ1-5; tentatively, D is TRBD1 (6 bases). Germline V gene sequence: CDR1 MNHEY, CDR2 SVGEGT. The CDR3 loop spans 14 amino acids. The CDR3 loop is CATRRTGPNQPQHF. The CDR3 nucleotides are TGTGCCACTAGGAGAACAGGGCCCAATCAGCCTCAGCATTTT.

This chain uses TRBV11-2 with TRBJ2-1, with 10 bases lining up with TRBD2. The V segment lost 11 bases and the J segment 3 bases; nucleotides outside the gene matches: 19. This CDR3 comprises 18 residues. Germline values: CDR1 SGHAT, CDR2 FQNNGV. The CDR3 spells CAASLGVAGGYYYNEQFF. Written as DNA, the CDR3 is TGTGCCGCCAGTTTAGGAGTAGCGGGAGGCTACTACTACAATGAGCAGTTCTTC. The whole variable domain, remainder taken from reference TRBV11-2 and TRBJ2-1, is EAGVAQSPRYKIIEKRQSVAFWCNPISGHATLYWYQQILGQGPKLLIQFQNNGVVDDSQLPKDRFSAERLKGVDSTLKIQPAKLEDSAVYLCAASLGVAGGYYYNEQFFGPGTRLTVL.

Notes on this clonotype: A read error may account for a junction end that differs from germline. V usage is TRBV28 and J usage is TRBJ1-3; D call uncertain. CDR1 MDHEN and CDR2 SYDVKM come from the germline V gene. The CDR3 runs to 14 residues. The CDR3 nucleotides are TGTGCCAGCAGTTTACGGGGAACTGGAAACATCATATATTTT. Translation: CASSLRGTGNIIYF.

This sequence joins TRBV6-1 and TRBJ1-2, with a tentative D call TRBD1 (5 bases). V lost 6 bases and J 10 bases, leaving 18 bases between the germline ends. Germline V gene data show CDR1 as MNHNS and CDR2 as SASEGT. The CDR3 has 13 amino acids. CDR3 coding DNA: TGTGCCAGCAGAATCCAGGGTGTTGTTGACTACACCTTC. This translates into CASRIQGVVDYTF.

A note on this clonotype: An end of the junction does not agree with germline; a read error may underlie this. The genes are TRBV24-1 and TRBJ2-1; D is possibly TRBD2 (5 bases). This CDR3 is 18 amino acids long. Per germline, CDR1 KGHDR and CDR2 SFDVKD. The CDR3, as DNA: TGTGCCACCAATGATTTCAGAATCGGGATAGGCAGCGACAATGAGCAGTTCTTC. Residues: CATNDFRIGIGSDNEQFF.

With regard to this clonotype: An end of the junction does not agree with germline; a read error may underlie this. The chain recombines TRBV5-6 with TRBJ2-6; tentatively, D is TRBD2 (5 bases). From germline, CDR1 is SGHDT and CDR2 YYEEEE. This CDR3 is 16 amino acids long. The DNA for the CDR3 is TGTGCCAGCAGCCTGGTTGGGTGGACTGGGACCAACGTCCTGACTTTC. Encoded protein: CASSLVGWTGTNVLTF.

The rearrangement joins TRBV20-1 to TRBJ2-5; TRBD2 agrees at 8 bases. J lost 1 base, V lost 5 bases, and 12 bases had no gene match. Germline assignment: CDR1 DFQATT and CDR2 SNEGSKA (reference sequence). The CDR3 covers 16 residues. Here the CDR3 DNA reads TGCAGTGCTGAAACCTGGACCAGCGGGGGCCAAGAGACCCAGTACTTC. This sequence encodes CSAETWTSGGQETQYF.

In the case of this clonotype: Just one base apart from a much larger clone, this may be a read error. V is TRBV20-1 and J is TRBJ2-1; perhaps TRBD2 as D (5 bases). Germline lookup yields CDR1 DFQATT and CDR2 SNEGSKA (reference sequence). The CDR3 is 13 amino acids. The CDR3: CSATGSLTNEQLF. CDR3 DNA sequence: TGCAGTGCGACGGGATCGCTAACTAATGAGCAGTTATTC.

Turning to this clonotype: The limits of the CDR3 on the DNA are not certain, so only TCRdb's listed CDR3 is given. The chain is built from TRBV6-6 and TRBJ2-2. The germline gives CDR1 MNHNY, CDR2 SVGAGI (reference sequence). A total of 13 residues make up the CDR3, ends included. The CDR3 sequence: CASSSSNNGELFF.

For this clonotype: As the CDR3 is not closed by the conserved phenylalanine or tryptophan, this likely results from a read error. No DNA is shown, since the ends of the CDR3 on it are uncertain; the CDR3 is the one TCRdb lists. The V call is TRBV11-2, the J call TRBJ2-1; TRBD1 was called by the table and not checked on the DNA. The CDR3 is 17 residues long, ends included. Germline CDR1 reads SGHAT; CDR2 reads FQNNGV. The CDR3 region is CASSLVTAQSSYDEHFS.

This sequence joins TRBV5-1 and TRBJ2-7; the match to TRBD1 covers 8 bases. Trimming cost V 3 bases and J 0 bases; bases outside gene matches: 14. The CDR3 totals 18 residues. The V gene's germline CDR1 is SGHRS and CDR2 YFSETQ. The DNA for the CDR3 is TGCGCCAGCAGCTGGAATCCGGCGACAGGGGTCTTCTCCTACGAGCAGTACTTC. It codes for CASSWNPATGVFSYEQYF. Looking up the rest from reference TRBV5-1 and TRBJ2-7 gives the full variable domain: KAGVTQTPRYLIKTRGQQVTLSCSPISGHRSVSWYQQTPGQGLQFLFEYFSETQRNKGNFPGRFSGRQFSNSRSEMNVSTLELGDSALYLCASSWNPATGVFSYEQYFGPGTRLTVT.

A remark on this clonotype: A junction boundary mismatches the germline segment, possibly from a read error. The rearrangement links TRBV12-3 or TRBV12-4 to TRBJ2-1; either TRBD1 or TRBD2 may supply D (5 bases each). The CDR3 is 14 amino acids. CDR3 nucleotide sequence: TGTGCAAGCACCCCTTTCCAGGGACCGAATGAGCAGTCCTTC. Translating gives CASTPFQGPNEQSF.

Of note for this clonotype: A junction boundary mismatches the germline segment, possibly from a read error. The chain recombines TRBV4-2 with TRBJ2-7; 7 positions match TRBD2. This CDR3 spans 14 amino acids. Germline CDR1 and CDR2: LGHNA and YNFKEQ. The CDR3 is CASSQELAVYERYF. In nucleotides, the CDR3 is TGTGCCAGCAGCCAAGAGCTAGCGGTTTACGAGCGGTACTTC.

The CDR3 sequence is CASSESCRASEQYV. The CDR3, as DNA: TGCGCCAGCAGTGAGTCGTGCAGGGCGTCCGAGCAATACGTC. The V call is TRBV10-2, the J call TRBJ2-7; a weak D match, TRBD1 (5 bases). Germline-derived CDR1 and CDR2 are WSHSY and SAAADI. The length of the CDR3 is 14 residues.

A remark on this clonotype: The junction shows a germline mismatch at one end, possibly a read error. The rearrangement uses TRBV6-5 and TRBJ1-3, with 7 bases identical to TRBD1. CDR1 and CDR2 from the germline V gene are MNHEY and SVGAGI. The CDR3 is 14 residues long. DNA of the CDR3: TGTGCAAGCAGTTACTCAGGGGGTGGAAACATCATATATTTT. The encoded protein is CASSYSGGGNIIYF.

On this clonotype: The conserved phenylalanine or tryptophan normally closing the CDR3 is absent here, so this likely arose from a read error. The rearrangement uses TRBV6-1 and TRBJ2-5, with D perhaps matching TRBD1 (5 bases). Germline V gene lookup returns CDR1 MNHNS and CDR2 SASEGT. V gave up 3 bases and J gave up 7 bases, with 15 bases separating them. The CDR3 covers 14 residues. The CDR3 reads CASSDAPEGVTQYS. Here the CDR3 DNA reads TGTGCCAGCAGTGATGCTCCGGAAGGGGTGACCCAGTACTCC.

Details on this clonotype: At one of its ends the junction is not consistent with the germline gene, which may arise from a read error. The chain couples TRBV4-2 to TRBJ2-7, with 9 bases fitting TRBD1. Germline-derived CDR1 and CDR2 are LGHNA and YNFKEQ. The CDR3 extends over 14 amino acids. The CDR3 reads CASSQPGQGGERYF. The CDR3 DNA sequence: TGTGCCAGCAGCCAACCGGGACAGGGAGGGGAGCGGTACTTC.

With respect to this clonotype: A read error may account for a junction end that differs from germline. The V gene is TRBV12-3 or TRBV12-4, the J gene TRBJ2-1; D assignment may be TRBD1 or TRBD2 (5 bases each). This CDR3 region has 13 residues. The CDR3 region has the DNA TGTGTCAGCAGTGTGGGGGATTGGAGTGAACAGTTCTTC. It encodes CVSSVGDWSEQFF.

The J gene is TRBJ2-5, the V gene TRBV12-3 or TRBV12-4, with D perhaps matching TRBD1 (6 bases). CDR3 length equals 14 residues. The CDR3 bases are TGTGACTGCAGTTTAATGTACAGGGAAGAGACCCAGTACTTC. Protein: CDCSLMYREETQYF.

This clonotype was seen many times. The chain couples TRBV7-9 to TRBJ2-5, with unresolved D. V dropped 6 bases and J dropped 5 bases, with 7 bases sitting between them. The CDR3 has 11 residues. In germline, CDR1 is SEHNR, CDR2 FQNEAQ (reference sequence). The chain's CDR3 is CASSLSETQYF. DNA of the CDR3: TGTGCCAGCAGTTTATCGGAGACCCAGTACTTC.

This clonotype turned up a few times. Relative to the germline gene, one junction end is altered; a read error may explain this. This chain uses TRBV7-9 with TRBJ1-4; 8 bases fit TRBD1. The CDR3 has 14 residues. CDR1 is SEHNR, CDR2 FQNEAQ, per germline (reference sequence). CDR3 in DNA: TGTGTCAGCAGCTTAGGACAGGGTGGCGAAAAACTGTTTTTT. This codes for CVSSLGQGGEKLFF.

On this clonotype itself: At one boundary the junction diverges from the germline segment, which might be a read error. The chain has TRBV11-2 and TRBJ2-1; a weak D match, TRBD2 (5 bases). This CDR3 contains 14 residues. Germline V lookup: CDR1 SGHAT, CDR2 FQNNGV. As DNA, the CDR3 is TGTGCCAACCAGAAGCGGCAGGATGACGATGAGCATTTCTTC. As protein: CANQKRQDDDEHFF.

The chain carries TRBV6-6 and TRBJ2-2; 12 bases line up with TRBD2. The CDR3 is 19 amino acids. J lost 4 bases, V lost 6 bases, and 15 bases had no gene match. Germline lookup yields CDR1 MNHNY and CDR2 SVGAGI (reference sequence). CDR3 residues: CASRRGLAGGPRGTGELFF. The DNA of the CDR3 is TGTGCCAGCAGACGCGGGCTAGCGGGAGGGCCACGGGGCACCGGGGAGCTGTTTTTT.